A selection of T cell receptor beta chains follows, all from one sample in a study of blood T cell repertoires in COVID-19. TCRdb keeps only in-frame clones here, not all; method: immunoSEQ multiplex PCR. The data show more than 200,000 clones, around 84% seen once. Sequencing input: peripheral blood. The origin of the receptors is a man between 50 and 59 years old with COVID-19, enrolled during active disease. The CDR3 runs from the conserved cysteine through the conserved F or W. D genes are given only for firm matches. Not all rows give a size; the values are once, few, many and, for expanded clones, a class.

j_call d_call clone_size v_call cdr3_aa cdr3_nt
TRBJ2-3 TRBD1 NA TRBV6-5 CASSLGQSDTQYF TGTGCCAGCAGTTTGGGACAGTCAGATACGCAGTATTTT
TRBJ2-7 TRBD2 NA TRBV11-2 CASSPRRAGEQYF TGTGCCAGCAGCCCCCGGAGAGCGGGGGAGCAGTACTTC
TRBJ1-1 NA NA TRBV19 CASSVRRDTEAFF TGTGCCAGTAGCGTCAGGCGAGACACTGAAGCTTTCTTT
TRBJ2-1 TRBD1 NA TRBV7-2 CASRRTGPDEQFF TGTGCCAGCAGGAGGACAGGGCCGGATGAGCAGTTCTTC
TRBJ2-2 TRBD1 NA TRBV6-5 CASASPRTGFGELFF TGTGCCAGCGCCTCACCCCGGACAGGGTTTGGGGAGCTGTTTTTT
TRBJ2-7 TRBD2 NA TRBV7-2 CASSFGLAGAGEQYF TGTGCCAGCAGCTTCGGACTAGCGGGAGCTGGCGAGCAGTACTTC
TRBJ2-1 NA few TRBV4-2 CASSQDQFGGLYNEQFF TGTGCCAGCAGCCAAGATCAATTCGGCGGCCTCTACAATGAGCAGTTCTTC
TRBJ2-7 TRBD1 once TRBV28 CASRQGTTYEQYF TGTGCCAGCCGACAGGGTACGACCTACGAGCAGTACTTC
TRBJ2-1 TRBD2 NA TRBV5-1 CASSLTPSGDSYNEQFF TGCGCCAGCAGCTTAACCCCTAGCGGGGACTCCTACAATGAGCAGTTCTTC
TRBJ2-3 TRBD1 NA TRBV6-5 CASRRDRDYTDTQYF TGTGCCAGCAGGCGGGACAGGGATTATACAGATACGCAGTATTTT
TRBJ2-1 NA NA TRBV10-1 CASSPPGPTAYNEQFF TGCGCCAGCAGCCCACCGGGTCCTACGGCCTACAATGAGCAGTTCTTC
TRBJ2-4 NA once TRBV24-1 CATSDSREGDENIQYF TGTGCCACCAGTGATTCAAGGGAGGGGGACGAAAACATTCAGTACTTC
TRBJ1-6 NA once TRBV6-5 CASSLLLDRPLHF TGTGCCAGCAGCCTACTCCTAGACCGACCCCTCCACTTT
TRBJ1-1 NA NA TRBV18 CASSPRSRDAVMNTEAFF TGTGCCAGCTCACCACGCTCCAGGGATGCGGTCATGAACACTGAAGCTTTCTTT
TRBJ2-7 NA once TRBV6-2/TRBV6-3 CASSTPATAYEQYF TGTGCCAGCAGTACTCCGGCCACAGCCTACGAGCAGTACTTC
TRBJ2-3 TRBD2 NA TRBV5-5 CASSLRRTSGRTDTQYF TGTGCCAGCAGCTTGCGTCGGACTAGCGGTCGCACAGATACGCAGTATTTT
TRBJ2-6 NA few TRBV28 CASSQGGGGANVLTF TGTGCCAGCAGTCAGGGGGGAGGTGGGGCCAACGTCCTGACTTTC
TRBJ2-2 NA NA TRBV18 CASSPLSAGGTNTGELFF TGTGCCAGCTCACCACTCTCGGCAGGGGGGACGAACACCGGGGAGCTGTTTTTT
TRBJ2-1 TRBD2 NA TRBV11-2 CASSPGPGGGAYNEQFF TGTGCCAGCAGCCCTGGCCCGGGCGGGGGGGCCTACAATGAGCAGTTCTTC
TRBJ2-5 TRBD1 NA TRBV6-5 CASRATGQETQYF TGTGCCAGCAGGGCGACAGGGCAAGAGACCCAGTACTTC
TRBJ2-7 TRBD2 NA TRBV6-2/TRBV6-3 CASSFVAGGGEQYF TGTGCCAGCAGTTTTGTAGCGGGAGGAGGTGAGCAGTACTTC
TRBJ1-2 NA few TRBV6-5 CASSYSNAGGYFSYTF TGTGCCAGCAGTTACTCGAACGCGGGGGGGTATTTTTCCTACACCTTC
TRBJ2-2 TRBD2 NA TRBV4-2 CASSPTSGANTGELFF TGTGCCAGCAGCCCCACTAGCGGAGCTAACACCGGGGAGCTGTTTTTT
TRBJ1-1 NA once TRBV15 CATSRGGVNTEAFF TGTGCCACCAGCAGAGGCGGGGTTAACACTGAAGCTTTCTTT
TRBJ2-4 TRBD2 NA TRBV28 CASTPAGGSRAKNIQYF TGTGCCAGCACTCCCGCGGGGGGGTCACGTGCCAAAAACATTCAGTACTTC
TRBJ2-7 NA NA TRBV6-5 CASSLDTPYEQYF TGTGCCAGCAGTTTGGACACCCCCTACGAGCAGTACTTC
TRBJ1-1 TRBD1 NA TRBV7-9 CASSFGDRVGLGAFF TGTGCCAGCAGCTTCGGCGACAGGGTTGGATTGGGAGCTTTCTTT
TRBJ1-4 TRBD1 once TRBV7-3 CASSIQGPGNEKLFF TGTGCCAGCAGCATACAGGGGCCAGGAAATGAAAAACTGTTTTTT
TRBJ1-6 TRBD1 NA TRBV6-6 CASSYDRANNSPLHF TGTGCCAGCAGTTACGACAGGGCAAATAATTCACCCCTCCACTTT
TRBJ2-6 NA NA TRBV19 CASIQSSGANVLTF TGTGCCAGTATACAGAGCTCTGGGGCCAACGTCCTGACTTTC
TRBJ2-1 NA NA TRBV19 CASSAAGAQFF TGTGCCAGTAGCGCGGCGGGTGCGCAGTTCTTC
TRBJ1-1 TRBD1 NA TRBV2 CASSDLRGRAEAFF TGTGCCAGCAGTGACCTCAGGGGGAGAGCTGAAGCTTTCTTT
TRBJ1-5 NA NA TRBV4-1 CASSQDPGIRVQPQHF TGCGCCAGCAGCCAAGATCCAGGGATCAGGGTTCAGCCCCAGCATTTT
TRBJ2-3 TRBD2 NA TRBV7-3 CASSLTLTSGSTDTQYF TGTGCCAGCAGCTTAACGTTAACTAGCGGGAGCACAGATACGCAGTATTTT
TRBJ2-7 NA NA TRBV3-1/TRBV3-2 CASSPHRESYEQYF TGTGCCAGCAGCCCTCACAGGGAATCCTACGAGCAGTACTTC
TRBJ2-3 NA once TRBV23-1 CASSQNPPGVERSTDTQYF TGCGCCAGCAGTCAAAATCCCCCCGGGGTCGAGCGGAGCACAGATACGCAGTATTTT
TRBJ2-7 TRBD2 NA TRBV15 CAAGGTYEQYF TGTGCCGCGGGGGGAACCTACGAGCAGTACTTC
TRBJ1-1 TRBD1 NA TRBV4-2 CASSQDGGQGTEAFF TGTGCCAGCAGCCAAGATGGCGGACAGGGGACTGAAGCTTTCTTT
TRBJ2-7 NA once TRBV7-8 CASSSAGGDWQYF TGTGCCAGCAGCAGTGCGGGCGGGGATTGGCAGTACTTC
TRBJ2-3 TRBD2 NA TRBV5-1 CASSPAGAEYNTQYF TGCGCCAGCAGCCCAGCGGGAGCCGAATACAATACGCAGTATTTT
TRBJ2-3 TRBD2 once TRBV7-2 CASSPQGLAGGTDTQYF TGTGCCAGCAGCCCCCAGGGACTAGCGGGGGGCACAGATACGCAGTATTTT
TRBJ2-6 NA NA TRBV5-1 CASSYQRSGANVLTF TGCGCCAGCAGCTACCAGCGCTCTGGGGCCAACGTCCTGACTTTC
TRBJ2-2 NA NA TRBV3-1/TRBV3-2 CASSQTSWLRVNTGELFF TGTGCCAGCAGCCAAACCTCTTGGTTACGGGTGAACACCGGGGAGCTGTTTTTT
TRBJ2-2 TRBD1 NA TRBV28 CASSFDRGLTGELFF TGTGCCAGCAGTTTTGACAGGGGGCTTACCGGGGAGCTGTTTTTT
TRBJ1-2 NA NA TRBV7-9 CASSPSRGINYGYTF TGTGCCAGCAGCCCCTCCAGGGGTATCAACTATGGCTACACCTTC